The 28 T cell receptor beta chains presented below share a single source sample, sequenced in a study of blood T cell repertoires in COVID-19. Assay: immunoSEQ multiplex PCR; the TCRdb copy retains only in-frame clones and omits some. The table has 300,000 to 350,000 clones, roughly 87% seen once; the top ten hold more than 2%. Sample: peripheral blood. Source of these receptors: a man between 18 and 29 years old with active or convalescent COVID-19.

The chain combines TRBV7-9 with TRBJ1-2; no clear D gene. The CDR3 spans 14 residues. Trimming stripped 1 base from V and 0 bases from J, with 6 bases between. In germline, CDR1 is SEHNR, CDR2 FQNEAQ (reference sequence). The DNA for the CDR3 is TGTGCCAGCAGCTTAGACGGTGCTAACTATGGCTACACCTTC. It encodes CASSLDGANYGYTF.

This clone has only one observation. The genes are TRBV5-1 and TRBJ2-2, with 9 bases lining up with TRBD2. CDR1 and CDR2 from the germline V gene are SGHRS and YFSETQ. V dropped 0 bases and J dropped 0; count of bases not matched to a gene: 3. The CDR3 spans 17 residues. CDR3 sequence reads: CASSLASSGANTGELFF. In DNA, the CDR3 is TGCGCCAGCAGCTTGGCTTCTAGCGGGGCGAACACCGGGGAGCTGTTTTTT.

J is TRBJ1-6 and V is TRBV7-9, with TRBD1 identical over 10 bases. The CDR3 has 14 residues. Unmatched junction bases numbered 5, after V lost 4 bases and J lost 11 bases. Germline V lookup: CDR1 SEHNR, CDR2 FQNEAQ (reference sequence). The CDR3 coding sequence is TGTGCCAGCAGCTCCGGGGACAGGGGTACACCCCTCCACTTT. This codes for CASSSGDRGTPLHF.

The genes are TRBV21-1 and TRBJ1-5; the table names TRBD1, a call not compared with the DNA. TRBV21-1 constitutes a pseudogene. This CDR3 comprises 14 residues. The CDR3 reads CASNPGTGCQPQHF. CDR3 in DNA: TGTGCCAGCAATCCAGGGACAGGGTGTCAGCCCCAGCATTTT.

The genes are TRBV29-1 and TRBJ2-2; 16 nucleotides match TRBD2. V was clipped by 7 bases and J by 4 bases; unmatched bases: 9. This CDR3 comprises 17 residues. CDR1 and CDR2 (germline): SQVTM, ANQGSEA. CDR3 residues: CSAFPGLAGGGTGELFF. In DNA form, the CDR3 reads TGCAGCGCATTCCCGGGACTAGCGGGGGGGGGCACCGGGGAGCTGTTTTTT.

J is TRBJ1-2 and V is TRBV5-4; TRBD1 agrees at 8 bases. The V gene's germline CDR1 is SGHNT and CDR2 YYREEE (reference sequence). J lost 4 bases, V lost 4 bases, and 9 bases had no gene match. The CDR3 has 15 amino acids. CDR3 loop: CASSHTGGGGYGYTF. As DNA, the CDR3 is TGTGCCAGCAGCCACACAGGGGGAGGCGGCTATGGCTACACCTTC.

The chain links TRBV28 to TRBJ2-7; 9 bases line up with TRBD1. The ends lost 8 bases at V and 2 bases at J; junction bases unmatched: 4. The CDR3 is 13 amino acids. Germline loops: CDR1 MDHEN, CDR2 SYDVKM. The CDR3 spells CASSRTGAYEQYF. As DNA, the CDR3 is TGTGCCAGCTCAAGGACAGGGGCCTACGAGCAGTACTTC. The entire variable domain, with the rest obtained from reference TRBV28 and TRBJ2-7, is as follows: DVKVTQSSRYLVKRTGEKVFLECVQDMDHENMFWYRQDPGLGLRLIYFSYDVKMKEKGDIPEGYSVSREKKERFSLILESASTNQTSMYLCASSRTGAYEQYFGPGTRLTVT.

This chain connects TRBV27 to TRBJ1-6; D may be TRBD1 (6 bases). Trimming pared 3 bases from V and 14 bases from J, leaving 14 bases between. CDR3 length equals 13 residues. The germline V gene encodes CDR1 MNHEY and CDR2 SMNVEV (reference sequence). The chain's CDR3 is CASSFSGTNTLHF. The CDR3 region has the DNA TGTGCCAGCAGTTTTTCTGGGACAAATACCCTCCACTTT.

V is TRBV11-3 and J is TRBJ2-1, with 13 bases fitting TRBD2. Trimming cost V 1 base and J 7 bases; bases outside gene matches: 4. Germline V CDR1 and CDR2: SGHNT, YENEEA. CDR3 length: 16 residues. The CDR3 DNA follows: TGTGCCAGCAGCTTAGGACTAGCGGGGGGTCAGAATGAGCAGTTCTTC. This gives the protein CASSLGLAGGQNEQFF.

This CDR3 is CASSEHNSYEQYF. In nucleotides, the CDR3 is TGTGCCAGCAGTGAACACAACTCCTACGAGCAGTACTTC. This chain connects TRBV25-1 to TRBJ2-7; D is ambiguous. Germline V gene data show CDR1 as MGHDK and CDR2 as SYGVNS. V was pared by 2 bases and J by 0 bases, with 5 bases between. CDR3 length equals 13 residues.

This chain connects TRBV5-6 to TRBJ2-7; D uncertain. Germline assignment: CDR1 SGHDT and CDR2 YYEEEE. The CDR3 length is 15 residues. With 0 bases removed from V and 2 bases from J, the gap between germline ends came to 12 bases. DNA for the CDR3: TGTGCCAGCAGCTTGGGGTGGGCTGTCACCTACGAGCAGTACTTC. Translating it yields CASSLGWAVTYEQYF.

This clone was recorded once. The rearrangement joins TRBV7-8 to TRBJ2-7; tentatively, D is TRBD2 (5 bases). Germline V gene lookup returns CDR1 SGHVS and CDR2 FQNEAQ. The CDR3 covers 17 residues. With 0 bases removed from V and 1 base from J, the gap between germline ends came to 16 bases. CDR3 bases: TGTGCCAGCAGCTTAGCAAGGTTGGCGGGCACTTCCTACGAGCAGTACTTC. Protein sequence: CASSLARLAGTSYEQYF.

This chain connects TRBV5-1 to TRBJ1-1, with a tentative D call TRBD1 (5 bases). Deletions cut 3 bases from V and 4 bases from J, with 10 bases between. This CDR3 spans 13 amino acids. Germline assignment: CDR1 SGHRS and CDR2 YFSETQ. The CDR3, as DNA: TGCGCCAGCAGCTGGCAGGGAGGCACTGAAGCTTTCTTT. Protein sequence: CASSWQGGTEAFF. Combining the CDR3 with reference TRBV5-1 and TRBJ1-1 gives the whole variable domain KAGVTQTPRYLIKTRGQQVTLSCSPISGHRSVSWYQQTPGQGLQFLFEYFSETQRNKGNFPGRFSGRQFSNSRSEMNVSTLELGDSALYLCASSWQGGTEAFFGQGTRLTVV.

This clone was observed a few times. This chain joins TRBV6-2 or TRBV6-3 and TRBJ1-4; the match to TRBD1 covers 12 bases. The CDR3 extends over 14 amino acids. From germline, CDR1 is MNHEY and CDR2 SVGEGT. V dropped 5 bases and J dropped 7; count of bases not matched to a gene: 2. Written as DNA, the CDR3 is TGTGCCAGCAGTCGGGACAGGGGGCGTGAAAAACTGTTTTTT. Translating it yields CASSRDRGREKLFF.

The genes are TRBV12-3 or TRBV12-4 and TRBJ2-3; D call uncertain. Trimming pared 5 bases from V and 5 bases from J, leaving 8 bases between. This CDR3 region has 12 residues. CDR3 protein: CASSLAGDTQYF. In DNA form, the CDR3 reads TGTGCCAGCAGTCTCGCCGGAGATACGCAGTATTTT.

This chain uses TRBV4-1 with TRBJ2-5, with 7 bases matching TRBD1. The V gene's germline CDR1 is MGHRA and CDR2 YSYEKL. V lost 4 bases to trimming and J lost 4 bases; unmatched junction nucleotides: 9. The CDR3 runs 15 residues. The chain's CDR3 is CASSPRQGRGETQYF. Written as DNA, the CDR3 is TGCGCCAGCAGCCCCAGACAGGGCCGGGGAGAGACCCAGTACTTC.

The CDR3 nucleotides are TGTGCCAGCAGACACCGGACTGTCGACACTGAAGCTTTCTTT. Its protein product is CASRHRTVDTEAFF. The gene calls are TRBV7-9 and TRBJ1-1; no firm D call. Trimming stripped 6 bases from V and 3 bases from J, with 14 bases between. There are 14 residues in the CDR3. Germline V gene lookup returns CDR1 SEHNR and CDR2 FQNEAQ (reference sequence).

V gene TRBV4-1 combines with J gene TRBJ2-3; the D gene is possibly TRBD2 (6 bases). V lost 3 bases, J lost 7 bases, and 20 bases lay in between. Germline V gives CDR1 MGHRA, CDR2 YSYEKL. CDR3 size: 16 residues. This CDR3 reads CASSHSPAREWYTQYF. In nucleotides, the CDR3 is TGCGCCAGCAGCCACTCCCCGGCCCGGGAGTGGTATACGCAGTATTTT.

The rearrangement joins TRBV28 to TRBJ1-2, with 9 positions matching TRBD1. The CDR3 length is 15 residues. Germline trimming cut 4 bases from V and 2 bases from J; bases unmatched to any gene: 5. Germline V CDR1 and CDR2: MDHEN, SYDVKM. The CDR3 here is CASSSPGTGNYGYTF. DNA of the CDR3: TGTGCCAGCAGTTCCCCTGGGACAGGGAACTATGGCTACACCTTC.

DNA for the CDR3: TGTGCCAGCGGGACAGGGGGCCCGTCACCCCTCCACTTT. It encodes CASGTGGPSPLHF. This sequence joins TRBV28 and TRBJ1-6, with 12 positions matching TRBD1. Germline CDR1 reads MDHEN; CDR2 reads SYDVKM. The CDR3 extends over 13 amino acids. Germline trimming cut 8 bases from V and 10 bases from J; bases unmatched to any gene: 3.

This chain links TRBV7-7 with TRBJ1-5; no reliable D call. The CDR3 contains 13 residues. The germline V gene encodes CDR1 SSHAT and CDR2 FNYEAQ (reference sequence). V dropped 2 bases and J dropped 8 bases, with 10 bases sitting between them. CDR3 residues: CASSLLPSEPQHF. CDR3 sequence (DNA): TGTGCCAGCAGCTTACTCCCTTCCGAGCCCCAGCATTTT. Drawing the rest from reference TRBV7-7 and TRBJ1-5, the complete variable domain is GAGVSQSPRYKVTKRGQDVTLRCDPISSHATLYWYQQALGQGPEFLTYFNYEAQPDKSGLPSDRFSAERPEGSISTLTIQRTEQRDSAMYRCASSLLPSEPQHFGDGTRLSIL.

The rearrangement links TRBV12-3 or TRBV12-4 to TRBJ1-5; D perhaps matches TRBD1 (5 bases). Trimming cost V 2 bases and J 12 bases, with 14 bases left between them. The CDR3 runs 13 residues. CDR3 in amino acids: CASSLQGAPNQHF. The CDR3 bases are TGTGCCAGCAGTTTACAGGGTGCTCCGAACCAGCATTTT.

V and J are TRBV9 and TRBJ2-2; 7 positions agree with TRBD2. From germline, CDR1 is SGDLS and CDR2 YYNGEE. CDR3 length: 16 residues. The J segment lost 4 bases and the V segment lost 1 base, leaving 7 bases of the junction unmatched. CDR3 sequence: CASSVMSGRATGELFF. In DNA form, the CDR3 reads TGTGCCAGCAGCGTAATGTCTGGGAGGGCCACCGGGGAGCTGTTTTTT. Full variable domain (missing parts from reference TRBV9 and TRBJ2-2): DSGVTQTPKHLITATGQRVTLRCSPRSGDLSVYWYQQSLDQGLQFLIQYYNGEERAKGNILERFSAQQFPDLHSELNLSSLELGDSALYFCASSVMSGRATGELFFGEGSRLTVL.

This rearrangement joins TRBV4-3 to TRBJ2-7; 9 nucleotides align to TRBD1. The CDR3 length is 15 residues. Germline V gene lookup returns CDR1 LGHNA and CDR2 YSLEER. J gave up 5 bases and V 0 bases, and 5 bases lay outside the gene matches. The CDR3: CASSQEVGQGHEQYF. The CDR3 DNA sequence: TGCGCCAGCAGCCAAGAGGTGGGACAGGGCCACGAGCAGTACTTC.

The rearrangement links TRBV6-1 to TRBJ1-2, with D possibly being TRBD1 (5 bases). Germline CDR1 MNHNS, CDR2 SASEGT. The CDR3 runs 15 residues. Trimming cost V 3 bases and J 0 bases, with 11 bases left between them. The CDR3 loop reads CASSEGRWSNYGYTF. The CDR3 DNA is TGTGCCAGCAGTGAGGGGCGCTGGTCTAACTATGGCTACACCTTC.

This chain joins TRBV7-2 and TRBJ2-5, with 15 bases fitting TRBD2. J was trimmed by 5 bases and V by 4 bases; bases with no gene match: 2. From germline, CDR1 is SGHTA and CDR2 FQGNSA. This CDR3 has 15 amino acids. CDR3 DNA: TGTGCCAGCAGCTGGACTAGCGGGGGGGCGGAGACCCAGTACTTC. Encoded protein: CASSWTSGGAETQYF.

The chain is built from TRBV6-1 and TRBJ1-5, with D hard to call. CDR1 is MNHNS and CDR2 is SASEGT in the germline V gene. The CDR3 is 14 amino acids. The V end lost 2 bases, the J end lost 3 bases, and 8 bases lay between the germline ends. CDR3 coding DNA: TGTGCCAGCAGTGAATGGGAGTTCAATCAGCCCCAGCATTTT. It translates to CASSEWEFNQPQHF.

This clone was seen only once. As DNA, the CDR3 is TGTGCCAGCAGCTACCGACAGGGGGCGATGACCGGGGAGCTGTTTTTT. It is translated as CASSYRQGAMTGELFF. V is TRBV13 and J is TRBJ2-2; 10 bases line up with TRBD1. The length of the CDR3 is 16 residues. Germline CDR1 and CDR2: PRHDT and FYEKMQ (reference sequence). The V segment lost 4 bases and the J segment 5 bases; nucleotides outside the gene matches: 7.